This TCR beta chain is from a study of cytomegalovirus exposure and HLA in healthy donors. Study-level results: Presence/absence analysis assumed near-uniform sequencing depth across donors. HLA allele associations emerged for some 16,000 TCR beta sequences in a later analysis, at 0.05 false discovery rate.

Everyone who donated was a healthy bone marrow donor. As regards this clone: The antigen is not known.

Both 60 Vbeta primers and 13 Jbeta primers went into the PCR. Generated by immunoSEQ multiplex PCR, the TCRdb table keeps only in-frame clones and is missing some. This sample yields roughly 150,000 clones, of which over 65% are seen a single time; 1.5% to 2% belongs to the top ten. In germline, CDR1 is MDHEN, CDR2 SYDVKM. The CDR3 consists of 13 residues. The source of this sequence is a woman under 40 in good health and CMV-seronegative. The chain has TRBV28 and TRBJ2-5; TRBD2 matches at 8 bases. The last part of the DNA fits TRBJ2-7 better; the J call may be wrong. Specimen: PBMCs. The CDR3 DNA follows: TGTGCCAGCAGTAACGGACTAGCTGGCGAGCAGTACTTC. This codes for CASSNGLAGEQYF.